Listed below are T cell receptor beta chains from one sample, sequenced in a study of low-dose radiotherapy and immunotherapy resistance in tumors. TCRdb processed the reads anew with MiXCR; each CDR3 protein has one entry. The table has about 71,000 distinct CDR3 sequences, more than 25% seen once. The sequencing here drew on PBMCs, taken before treatment. The receptor set was obtained from a female donor with ovarian cancer. The CDR3 runs from the conserved cysteine through the conserved F or W. D genes are given only for firm matches. Only part of the rows carry a size: once, few, many, or a class if the clone is expanded.

J: TRBJ2-7; size: many; V: TRBV6-2/TRBV6-3; D: .; DNA: TGTGCCAGCAGTCGGGGCCTCACGTACGAGCAGTACTTC; CDR3: CASSRGLTYEQYF
J: TRBJ1-1; size: .; V: TRBV7-2; D: TRBD1; DNA: TGTGCCAGCAGCCCCCGACAGGGGCTGAGCACTGAAGCTTTCTTT; CDR3: CASSPRQGLSTEAFF
J: TRBJ1-1; size: .; V: TRBV7-9; D: .; DNA: TGTGCCAGCAGTCTAAACACTGAAGCTTTCTTT; CDR3: CASSLNTEAFF
J: TRBJ1-1; size: many; V: TRBV6-2/TRBV6-3; D: .; DNA: TGTGCCAGCAGTGGAGAGGGTGCGAACACTGAAGCTTTCTTT; CDR3: CASSGEGANTEAFF
J: TRBJ2-7; size: .; V: TRBV27; D: .; DNA: TGTGCCAGCAGTCCTCGGGCACCATCCTACGAGCAGTACTTC; CDR3: CASSPRAPSYEQYF
J: TRBJ2-2; size: .; V: TRBV5-1; D: .; DNA: TGCGCCAGCAGCTTGGGGGGGCGACCGAACACCGGGGAGCTGTTTTTT; CDR3: CASSLGGRPNTGELFF
J: TRBJ2-7; size: many; V: TRBV20-1; D: .; DNA: TGCAGTGCTAGGTTGGGTTGGGAGCAGTACTTC; CDR3: CSARLGWEQYF
J: TRBJ2-1; size: many; V: TRBV29-1; D: .; DNA: TGCAGCGCTAGCCCCACTGAGCAGTTCTTC; CDR3: CSASPTEQFF
J: TRBJ2-1; size: .; V: TRBV6-2/TRBV6-3; D: .; DNA: TGTGCCGCGAATCGGGGAGACGAGCAGTTCTTC; CDR3: CAANRGDEQFF
J: TRBJ2-1; size: many; V: TRBV20-1; D: .; DNA: TGCAGTGCGGGGAGGACAGGCGCCCTCTCCTACAATGAGCAGTTCTTC; CDR3: CSAGRTGALSYNEQFF
J: TRBJ2-3; size: .; V: TRBV18; D: .; DNA: TGTGCCAGCTCACCACGATCACGGGAAACAGATACGCAGTATTTT; CDR3: CASSPRSRETDTQYF
J: TRBJ2-4; size: many; V: TRBV24-1; D: TRBD1; DNA: TGTGCCACCAGTGATCCGTCGGACAGGGGAGGGAAAAACATTCAGTACTTC; CDR3: CATSDPSDRGGKNIQYF
J: TRBJ1-1; size: .; V: TRBV6-6; D: .; DNA: TGTGCCAGCAGTTACTCTGGGGTGGTGGGCACTGAAGCTTTCTTT; CDR3: CASSYSGVVGTEAFF
J: TRBJ2-7; size: many; V: TRBV20-1; D: TRBD2; DNA: TGCAGTGCTAGAGCCCCGGGACTAGCGGGAGCAGGTTACGAGCAGTACTTC; CDR3: CSARAPGLAGAGYEQYF
J: TRBJ2-7; size: .; V: TRBV10-3; D: .; DNA: TGTGCCATCAGTGAGTCTGGGTACGAGCAGTACTTC; CDR3: CAISESGYEQYF
J: TRBJ2-2; size: few; V: TRBV5-1; D: .; DNA: .; CDR3: CASTPPGLAANTGELFFF
J: TRBJ1-2; size: .; V: TRBV24-1; D: .; DNA: TGTGCCTCCTACCACAGGGCGCCCGGCTATGGCTACACCTTC; CDR3: CASYHRAPGYGYTF
J: TRBJ2-1; size: many; V: TRBV12-3/TRBV12-4; D: TRBD2; DNA: TGTGCCAGCAGTTTTAAGCGTCTAGCGGCCGACGGGAATGAGCAGTTCTTC; CDR3: CASSFKRLAADGNEQFF
J: TRBJ2-7; size: once; V: TRBV12-3/TRBV12-4; D: TRBD2; DNA: TGTGCCAGCAGTTTAGCGCGGGCTAGCGGGAGGAGCTCCTACGAGCAGTACTTC; CDR3: CASSLARASGRSSYEQYF
J: TRBJ2-1; size: .; V: TRBV5-5; D: TRBD2; DNA: TGTGCCAGCAGCTTGCTTGGGCTAGCGGGAGGTTACAATGAGCAGTTCTTC; CDR3: CASSLLGLAGGYNEQFF
J: TRBJ1-6; size: many; V: TRBV5-6; D: .; DNA: TGTGCCAGCACCATCCGAAGAGGTTCACCCCTCCACTTT; CDR3: CASTIRRGSPLHF
J: TRBJ1-2; size: .; V: TRBV27; D: .; DNA: TGTGCCAGCAGTTCAGGGAACCGGGGTAACTATGGCTACACCTTC; CDR3: CASSSGNRGNYGYTF
J: TRBJ2-5; size: many; V: TRBV20-1; D: TRBD2; DNA: TGCAGTGCTATCGGACTAGCGCAAGAGACCCAGTACTTC; CDR3: CSAIGLAQETQYF
J: TRBJ1-1; size: medium-sized; V: TRBV5-1; D: .; DNA: TGCGCCAGCAGCCGGACAGTGAACACTGAAGCTTTCTTT; CDR3: CASSRTVNTEAFF